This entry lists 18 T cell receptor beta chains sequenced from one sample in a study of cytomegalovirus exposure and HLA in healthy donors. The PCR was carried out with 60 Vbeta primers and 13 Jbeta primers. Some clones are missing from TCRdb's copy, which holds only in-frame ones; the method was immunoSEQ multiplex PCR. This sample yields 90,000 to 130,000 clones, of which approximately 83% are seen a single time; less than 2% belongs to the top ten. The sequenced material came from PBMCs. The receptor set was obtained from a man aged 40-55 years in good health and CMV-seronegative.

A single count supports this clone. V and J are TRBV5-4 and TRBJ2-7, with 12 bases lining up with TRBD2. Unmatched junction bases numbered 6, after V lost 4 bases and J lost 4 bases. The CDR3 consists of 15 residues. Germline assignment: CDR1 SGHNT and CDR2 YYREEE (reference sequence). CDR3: CASSVPTSGGYEQYF. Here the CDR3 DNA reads TGTGCCAGCAGCGTCCCCACTAGCGGGGGGTACGAGCAGTACTTC.

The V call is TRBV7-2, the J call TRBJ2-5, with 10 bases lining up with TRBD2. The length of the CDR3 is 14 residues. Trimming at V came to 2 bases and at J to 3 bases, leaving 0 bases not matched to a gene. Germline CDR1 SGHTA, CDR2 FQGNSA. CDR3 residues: CASSLSGGEETQYF. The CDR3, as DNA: TGTGCCAGCAGCTTAAGCGGGGGGGAAGAGACCCAGTACTTC.

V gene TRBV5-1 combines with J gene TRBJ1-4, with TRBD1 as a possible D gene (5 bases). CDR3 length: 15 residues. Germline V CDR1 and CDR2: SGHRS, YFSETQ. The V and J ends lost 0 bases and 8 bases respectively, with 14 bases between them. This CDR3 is CASSLERGPWEKLFF. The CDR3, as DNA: TGCGCCAGCAGCTTGGAAAGGGGCCCTTGGGAAAAACTGTTTTTT.

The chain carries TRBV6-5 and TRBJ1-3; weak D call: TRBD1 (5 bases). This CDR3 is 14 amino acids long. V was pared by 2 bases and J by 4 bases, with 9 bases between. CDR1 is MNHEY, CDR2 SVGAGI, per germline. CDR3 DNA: TGTGCCAGCAGTTACGCAGGGCACGGAAACACCATATATTTT. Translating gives CASSYAGHGNTIYF.

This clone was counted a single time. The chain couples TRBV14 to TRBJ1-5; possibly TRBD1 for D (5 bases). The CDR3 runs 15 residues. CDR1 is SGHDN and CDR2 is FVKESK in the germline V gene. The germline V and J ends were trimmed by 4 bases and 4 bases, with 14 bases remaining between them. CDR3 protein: CASSPRQKLNQPQHF. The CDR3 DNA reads TGTGCCAGCAGCCCCCGACAGAAACTTAATCAGCCCCAGCATTTT.

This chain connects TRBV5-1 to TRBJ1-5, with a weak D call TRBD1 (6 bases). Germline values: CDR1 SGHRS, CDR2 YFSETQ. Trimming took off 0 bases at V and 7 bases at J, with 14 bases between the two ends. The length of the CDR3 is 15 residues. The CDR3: CASSLDGRGNQPQHF. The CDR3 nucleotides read TGCGCCAGCAGCTTGGATGGCAGGGGTAACCAGCCCCAGCATTTT.

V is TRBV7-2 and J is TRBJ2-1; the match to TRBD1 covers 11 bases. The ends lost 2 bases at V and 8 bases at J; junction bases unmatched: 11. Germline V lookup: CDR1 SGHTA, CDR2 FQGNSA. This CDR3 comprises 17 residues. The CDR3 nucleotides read TGTGCCAGCAGCTTAAGAAGGTCAGGACAGGGGGCGGATGAGCAGTTCTTC. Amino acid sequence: CASSLRRSGQGADEQFF.

The CDR3 region is CASKGQGPDTQYF. As DNA, the CDR3 is TGTGCCAGCAAGGGACAGGGGCCAGATACGCAGTATTTT. The V and J genes are TRBV28 and TRBJ2-3, with TRBD1 matching over 10 bases. Germline CDR1 is MDHEN and CDR2 is SYDVKM. The CDR3 spans 13 residues. With 7 bases clipped from V and 4 bases from J, the junction kept 2 bases outside the gene matches.

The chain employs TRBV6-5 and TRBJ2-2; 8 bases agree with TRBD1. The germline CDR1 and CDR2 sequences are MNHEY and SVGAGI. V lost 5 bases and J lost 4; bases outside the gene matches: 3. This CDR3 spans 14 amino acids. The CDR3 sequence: CASSLRGPTGELFF. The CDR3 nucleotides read TGTGCCAGCAGTCTCAGGGGGCCCACCGGGGAGCTGTTTTTT.

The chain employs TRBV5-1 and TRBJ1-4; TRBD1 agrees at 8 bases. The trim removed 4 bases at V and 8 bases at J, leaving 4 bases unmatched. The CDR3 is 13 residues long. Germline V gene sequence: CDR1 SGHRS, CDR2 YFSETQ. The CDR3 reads CASSPAGGEKLFF. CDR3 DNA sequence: TGCGCCAGCAGCCCCGCAGGGGGCGAAAAACTGTTTTTT.

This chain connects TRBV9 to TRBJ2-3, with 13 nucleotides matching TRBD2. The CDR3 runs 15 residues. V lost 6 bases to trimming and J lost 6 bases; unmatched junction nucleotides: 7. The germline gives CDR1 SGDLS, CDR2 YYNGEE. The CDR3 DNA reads TGTGCCAGCACCACTAGCGGGGGGGCCTTGGATACGCAGTATTTT. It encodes CASTTSGGALDTQYF.

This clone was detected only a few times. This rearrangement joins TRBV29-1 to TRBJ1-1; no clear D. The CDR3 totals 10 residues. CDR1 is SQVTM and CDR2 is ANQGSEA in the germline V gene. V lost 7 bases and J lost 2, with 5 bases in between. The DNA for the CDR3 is TGCAGCGCCCAAAACACTGAAGCTTTCTTT. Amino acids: CSAQNTEAFF. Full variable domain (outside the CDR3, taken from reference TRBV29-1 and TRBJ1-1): SAVISQKPSRDICQRGTSLTIQCQVDSQVTMMFWYRQQPGQSLTLIATANQGSEATYESGFVIDKFPISRPNLTFSTLTVSNMSPEDSSIYLCSAQNTEAFFGQGTRLTVV.

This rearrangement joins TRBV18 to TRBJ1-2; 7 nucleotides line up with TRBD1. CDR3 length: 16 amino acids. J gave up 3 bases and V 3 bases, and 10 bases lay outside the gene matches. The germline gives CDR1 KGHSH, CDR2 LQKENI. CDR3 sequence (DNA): TGTGCCAGCTCACCGGCGACAGGGCAGTCTTACTATGGCTACACCTTC. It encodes CASSPATGQSYYGYTF.

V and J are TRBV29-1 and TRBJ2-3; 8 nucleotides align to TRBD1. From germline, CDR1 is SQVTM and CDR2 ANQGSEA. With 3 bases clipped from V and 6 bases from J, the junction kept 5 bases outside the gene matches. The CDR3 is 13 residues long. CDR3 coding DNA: TGCAGCGTTGACAGGGGGCAAACGGATACGCAGTATTTT. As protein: CSVDRGQTDTQYF.

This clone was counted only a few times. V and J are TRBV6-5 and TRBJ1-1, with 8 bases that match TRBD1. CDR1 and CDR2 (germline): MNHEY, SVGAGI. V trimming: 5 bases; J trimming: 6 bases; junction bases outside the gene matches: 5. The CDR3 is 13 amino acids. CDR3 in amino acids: CASSRQTGAEAFF. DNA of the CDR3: TGTGCCAGCAGTCGACAGACAGGGGCTGAAGCTTTCTTT.

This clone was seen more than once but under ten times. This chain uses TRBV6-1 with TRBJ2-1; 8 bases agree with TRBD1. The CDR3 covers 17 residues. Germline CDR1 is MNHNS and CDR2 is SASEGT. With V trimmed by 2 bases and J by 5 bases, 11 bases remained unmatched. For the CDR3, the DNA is TGTGCCAGCAGTGAACCCATGGACAGGGTGGCGAACAATGAGCAGTTCTTC. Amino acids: CASSEPMDRVANNEQFF.

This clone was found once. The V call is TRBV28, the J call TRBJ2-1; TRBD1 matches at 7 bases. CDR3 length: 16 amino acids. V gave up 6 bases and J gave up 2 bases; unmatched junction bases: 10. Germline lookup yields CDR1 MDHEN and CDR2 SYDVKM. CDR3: CASRPPEGATYNEQFF. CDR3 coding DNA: TGTGCCAGCAGACCTCCCGAGGGGGCAACCTACAATGAGCAGTTCTTC.

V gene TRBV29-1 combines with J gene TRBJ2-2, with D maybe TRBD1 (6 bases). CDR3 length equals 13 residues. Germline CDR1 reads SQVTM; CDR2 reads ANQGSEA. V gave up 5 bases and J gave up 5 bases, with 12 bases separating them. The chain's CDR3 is CSVMGQGTGELFF. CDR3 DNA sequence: TGCAGCGTTATGGGGCAGGGGACCGGGGAGCTGTTTTTT.